One and the same sample provided the 20 T cell receptor beta chains below, sequenced in a study of CD8 T cells in Susac syndrome. With random hexamers, reverse transcription was performed on about 0.5 to 1 ug of RNA. Each CDR3 protein gets one entry after TCRdb re-called the immunoSEQ multiplex PCR reads with MiXCR. Seen here are some 140,000 distinct CDR3 sequences, more than 85% observed once, and the top ten hold roughly 0.17%. Input material: CD8+ T cells from PBMCs. Receptor source: a human donor with Susac syndrome.

The chain carries TRBV6-6 and TRBJ1-1; D gene uncertain. Germline CDR1 and CDR2: MNHNY and SVGAGI (reference sequence). V was shortened by 6 bases and J by 6 bases, with 8 bases between the two germline ends. This CDR3 is built from 11 residues. This chain's CDR3 is CASSPTAEAFF. The CDR3 nucleotides read TGTGCCAGCAGCCCAACCGCTGAAGCTTTCTTT.

The V call is TRBV30, the J call TRBJ2-1; D is ambiguous. Germline V gene sequence: CDR1 GTSNPN, CDR2 SVGIG (reference sequence). CDR3 length equals 12 residues. The ends were cut back, 2 bases at V and 9 bases at J, with 11 bases in the middle. CDR3 nucleotides: TGTGCCTGGAGTCCGGAGATGGTTGAGCAGTTCTTC. Protein product: CAWSPEMVEQFF.

The chain couples TRBV27 to TRBJ2-7, with D perhaps TRBD2 (6 bases). CDR1 and CDR2 from the germline V gene are MNHEY and SMNVEV (reference sequence). This CDR3 is built from 13 residues. Trimming shortened V by 9 bases and J by 2 bases, and 14 bases separated the two germline ends. The chain's CDR3 is CASAPGLAYEQYF. The CDR3 DNA follows: TGTGCCAGTGCCCCGGGACTTGCCTACGAGCAGTACTTC.

As DNA, the CDR3 is TGTGCCACGTCTTACAAGGACAACAATGAGCAGTTCTTC. This translates into CATSYKDNNEQFF. V is TRBV3-1 and J is TRBJ2-1, with D maybe TRBD1 (5 bases). Trimming pared 10 bases from V and 5 bases from J, leaving 15 bases between. This CDR3 region has 13 residues. The germline CDR1 and CDR2 sequences are LGHDT and YNNKEL (reference sequence).

The chain links TRBV3-1 to TRBJ2-7; 7 bases are shared with TRBD2. CDR1 is LGHDT, CDR2 YNNKEL, per germline (reference sequence). Trimming took 4 bases from V and 2 from J; bases not matched to a gene: 14. The CDR3 is 17 residues long. As DNA, the CDR3 is TGTGCCAGCAGCCCTTTTAATAGCGGGCCCACGACCTACGAGCAGTACTTC. Translation: CASSPFNSGPTTYEQYF.

The chain combines TRBV4-1 with TRBJ2-5, with D uncertain. Germline V gene data show CDR1 as MGHRA and CDR2 as YSYEKL. This CDR3 has 14 residues. V lost 0 bases, J lost 3 bases, and 8 bases lay in between. The CDR3 spells CASSQDNTEETQYF. CDR3 bases: TGCGCCAGCAGCCAAGATAACACAGAAGAGACCCAGTACTTC.

The chain recombines TRBV6-1 with TRBJ1-3; weak D call: TRBD1 (5 bases). CDR3 size: 15 residues. The germline V and J ends were trimmed by 6 bases and 0 bases, with 12 bases remaining between them. Looked up from germline, CDR1 is MNHNS and CDR2 is SASEGT. The CDR3 spells CASRTSGSSGNTIYF. The CDR3 bases are TGTGCCAGCAGAACATCAGGGAGCTCTGGAAACACCATATATTTT.

V and J are TRBV11-2 and TRBJ2-3; 8 nucleotides align to TRBD1. CDR1 is SGHAT and CDR2 is FQNNGV in the germline V gene. After removal of 5 bases from V and 0 bases from J, the junction contained 4 bases not matched to a gene. CDR3 size: 15 residues. The CDR3 nucleotides read TGTGCCAGCAGCGACTGGACAGGGAGCACAGATACGCAGTATTTT. It yields the protein CASSDWTGSTDTQYF.

The DNA of the CDR3 is TGTGCCAGCGACAGGGGGCGAAACTATGGCTACACCTTC. It translates to CASDRGRNYGYTF. J is TRBJ1-2 and V is TRBV12-3 or TRBV12-4; 10 bases agree with TRBD1. With V trimmed by 8 bases and J by 2 bases, 2 bases remained unmatched. The CDR3 loop spans 13 amino acids.

The chain couples TRBV29-1 to TRBJ2-1; unclear D gene. CDR3 length equals 11 residues. Germline V gene data show CDR1 as SQVTM and CDR2 as ANQGSEA. V was cut by 3 bases and J by 7 bases, with 7 bases left in between. Here the CDR3 reads CSVERMNEQFF. CDR3 coding DNA: TGCAGCGTTGAGAGGATGAATGAGCAGTTCTTC.

This clonotype has only a few counts. The gene calls are TRBV19 and TRBJ2-1; D remains unclear. The germline V gene encodes CDR1 LNHDA and CDR2 SQIVND (reference sequence). CDR3 length: 13 amino acids. V shed 4 bases and J shed 0 bases, with 4 bases lying between them. CDR3 in DNA: TGTGCCAGTAGTACCGGCTCCTACAATGAGCAGTTCTTC. Its translation: CASSTGSYNEQFF. Using reference TRBV19 and TRBJ2-1 for the parts outside the CDR3, the full variable domain is DGGITQSPKYLFRKEGQNVTLSCEQNLNHDAMYWYRQDPGQGLRLIYYSQIVNDFQKGDIAEGYSVSREKKESFPLTVTSAQKNPTAFYLCASSTGSYNEQFFGPGTRLTVL.

The count of this clonotype is one. This chain uses TRBV6-5 with TRBJ1-1, with D possibly matching TRBD1 (5 bases). Germline V CDR1 and CDR2: MNHEY, SVGAGI. V was cut by 2 bases and J by 4 bases, with 11 bases left in between. The CDR3 spans 14 residues. CDR3 sequence: CASSYGGTGTEAFF. The DNA of the CDR3 is TGTGCCAGCAGTTACGGGGGGACCGGCACTGAAGCTTTCTTT.

The chain joins TRBV4-1 to TRBJ2-1; D remains unclear. The V and J ends lost 0 bases and 0 bases respectively, with 9 bases between them. The CDR3 is 16 residues long. Germline-derived CDR1 and CDR2 are MGHRA and YSYEKL. The CDR3 DNA reads TGCGCCAGCAGCCAAGAAGGAAGCAACTCCTACAATGAGCAGTTCTTC. It yields the protein CASSQEGSNSYNEQFF.

The chain links TRBV6-5 to TRBJ2-1, with 9 bases that match TRBD2. In germline, CDR1 is MNHEY, CDR2 SVGAGI. The V and J ends lost 4 bases and 8 bases, in that order; junction bases with no gene match: 9. This CDR3 comprises 15 residues. The CDR3 sequence: CASSLGGRALDEQFF. The CDR3 DNA follows: TGTGCCAGCAGTTTGGGCGGGAGGGCCCTAGATGAGCAGTTCTTC.

This clonotype was seen only once. V usage is TRBV3-1 and J usage is TRBJ2-1, with TRBD2 matching 12 bases. The CDR3 runs to 20 residues. The germline CDR1 and CDR2 sequences are LGHDT and YNNKEL (reference sequence). The J segment lost 6 bases and the V segment lost 0 bases, leaving 15 bases of the junction unmatched. The CDR3 bases are TGTGCCAGCAGCCAAGAGAGGTGGGAGACTAGCGGGAGAATTCTCAATGAGCAGTTCTTC. Translating it yields CASSQERWETSGRILNEQFF.

This clonotype was recorded only once. The CDR3, as DNA: TGTGCCAGCAGTTTAAGGCTAGCGGCGTACAATGAGCAGTTCTTC. This sequence encodes CASSLRLAAYNEQFF. The rearrangement uses TRBV27 and TRBJ2-1, with 7 positions matching TRBD2. The CDR3 is 15 amino acids. CDR1 and CDR2 from the germline V gene are MNHEY and SMNVEV (reference sequence). With 2 bases clipped from V and 4 bases from J, the junction kept 5 bases outside the gene matches.

The V gene is TRBV5-6, the J gene TRBJ2-1, with TRBD2 matching 11 bases. CDR1 is SGHDT, CDR2 YYEEEE, per germline. Trimming cost V 0 bases and J 6 bases; bases outside gene matches: 11. The CDR3 sequence is 18 residues long. The CDR3 sequence is CASSLEVAGGPVGNEQFF. CDR3 sequence (DNA): TGTGCCAGCAGCTTGGAGGTAGCGGGAGGGCCGGTAGGCAATGAGCAGTTCTTC.

This sequence joins TRBV6-6 and TRBJ2-7, with D unresolved. The germline V gene encodes CDR1 MNHNY and CDR2 SVGAGI (reference sequence). The V end was cut by 6 bases, the J end by 7 bases, with 13 bases between. This CDR3 has 12 residues. The DNA for the CDR3 is TGTGCCAGCAGCTACGTCCGCCAGGAGCAGTACTTC. Translated, it gives CASSYVRQEQYF.

The chain couples TRBV20-1 to TRBJ1-2; D is unresolved. The CDR3 is 17 residues long. CDR1 and CDR2 from the germline V gene are DFQATT and SNEGSKA (reference sequence). V lost 0 bases and J lost 5, with 22 bases in between. The CDR3 nucleotides are TGCAGTGCTAGAGATCGGGAGGGTTTGCTCTACCAATATGGCTACACCTTC. Amino acids: CSARDREGLLYQYGYTF.

The chain joins TRBV29-1 to TRBJ2-1; tentative D call: TRBD1 (7 bases). The V and J ends lost 1 base and 8 bases respectively, with 12 bases between them. There are 13 residues in the CDR3. The V gene's germline CDR1 is SQVTM and CDR2 ANQGSEA. The CDR3 is CSVEGQGGYEQFF. For the CDR3, the DNA is TGCAGCGTTGAAGGGCAGGGGGGATATGAGCAGTTCTTC.